This TCR beta chain came from a study of a mutant IDH1 vaccine in newly diagnosed glioma. Generated by immunoSEQ multiplex PCR, the TCRdb table keeps only in-frame clones and is missing some. Of 35,000 to 50,000 clones detected, 91% appear once; the ten largest clones hold under 5%. Note on this clone: The target antigen is unknown.

Germline CDR1 is GTSNPN and CDR2 is SVGIG (reference sequence). The CDR3 runs 12 residues. With 4 bases removed from V and 4 bases from J, the gap between germline ends came to 10 bases. Specified time point: week 23, last vaccination. The vaccine gave 300 ug of a 20-mer mutant IDH1 peptide subcutaneously per dose. This sample comprised PBMCs, obtained from a glioma patient whose treatment included an IDH1 peptide vaccine. The sequence derives from a man aged 45 to 65 with glioma. This sequence joins TRBV30 and TRBJ1-1; D is uncertain. In DNA, the CDR3 is TGTGCCTGGACTCCCTGGGCCACTGAAGCTTTCTTT. Translated, it gives CAWTPWATEAFF.